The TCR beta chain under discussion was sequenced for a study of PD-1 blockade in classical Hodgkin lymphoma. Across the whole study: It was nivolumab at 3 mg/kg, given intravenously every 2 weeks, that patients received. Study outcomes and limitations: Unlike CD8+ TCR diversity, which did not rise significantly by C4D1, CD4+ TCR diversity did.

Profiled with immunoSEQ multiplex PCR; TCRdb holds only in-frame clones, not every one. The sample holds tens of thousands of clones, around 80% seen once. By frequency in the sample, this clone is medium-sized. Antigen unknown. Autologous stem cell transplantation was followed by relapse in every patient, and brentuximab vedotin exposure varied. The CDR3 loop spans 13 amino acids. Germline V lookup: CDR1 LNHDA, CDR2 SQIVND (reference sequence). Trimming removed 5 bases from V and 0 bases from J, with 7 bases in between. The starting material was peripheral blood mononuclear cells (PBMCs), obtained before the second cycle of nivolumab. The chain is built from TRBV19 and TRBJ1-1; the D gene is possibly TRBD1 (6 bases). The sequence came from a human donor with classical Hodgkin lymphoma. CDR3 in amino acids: CASSGTMNTEAFF. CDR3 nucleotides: TGTGCCAGTAGTGGGACAATGAACACTGAAGCTTTCTTT.